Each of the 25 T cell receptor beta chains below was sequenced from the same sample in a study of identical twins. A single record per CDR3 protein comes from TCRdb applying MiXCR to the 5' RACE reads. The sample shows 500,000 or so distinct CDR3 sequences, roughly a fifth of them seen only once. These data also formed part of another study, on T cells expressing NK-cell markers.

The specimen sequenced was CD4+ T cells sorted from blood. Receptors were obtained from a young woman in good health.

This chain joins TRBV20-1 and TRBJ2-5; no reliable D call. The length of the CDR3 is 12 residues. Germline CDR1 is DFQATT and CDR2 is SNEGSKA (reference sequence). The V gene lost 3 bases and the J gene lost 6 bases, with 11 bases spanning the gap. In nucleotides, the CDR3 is TGCAGTGCTAGCTCCGATTCACAGACCCAGTACTTC. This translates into CSASSDSQTQYF.

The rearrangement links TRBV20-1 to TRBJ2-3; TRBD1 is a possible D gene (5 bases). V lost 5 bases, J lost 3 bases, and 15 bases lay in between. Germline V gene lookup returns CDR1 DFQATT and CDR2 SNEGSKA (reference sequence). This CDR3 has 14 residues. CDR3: CSARDRQTTDTQYF. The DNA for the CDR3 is TGCAGTGCTCGCGACCGACAGACTACAGATACGCAGTATTTT.

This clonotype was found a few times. CDR3 sequence (DNA): TGCAGTGCTAGAACGACGACAGGGAATTACGAGCAGTACTTC. Translation gives CSARTTTGNYEQYF. The genes are TRBV20-1 and TRBJ2-7; 7 positions match TRBD1. This CDR3 spans 14 amino acids. J was trimmed by 4 bases and V by 2 bases; bases with no gene match: 8. Per germline, CDR1 DFQATT and CDR2 SNEGSKA (reference sequence).

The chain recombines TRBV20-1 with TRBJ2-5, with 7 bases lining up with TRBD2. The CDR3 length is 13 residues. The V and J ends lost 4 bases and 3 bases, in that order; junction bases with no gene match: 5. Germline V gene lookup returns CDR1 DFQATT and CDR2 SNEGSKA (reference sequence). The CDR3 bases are TGCAGTGCTACGCGGGAGATAGAAGAGACCCAGTACTTC. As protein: CSATREIEETQYF.

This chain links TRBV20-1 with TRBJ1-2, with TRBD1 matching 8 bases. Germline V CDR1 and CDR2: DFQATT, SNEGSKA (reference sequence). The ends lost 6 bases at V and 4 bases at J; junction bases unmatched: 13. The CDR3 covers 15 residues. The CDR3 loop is CSAADRVSASYGYTF. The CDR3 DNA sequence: TGCAGTGCCGCGGACAGGGTTTCAGCTAGCTATGGCTACACCTTC.

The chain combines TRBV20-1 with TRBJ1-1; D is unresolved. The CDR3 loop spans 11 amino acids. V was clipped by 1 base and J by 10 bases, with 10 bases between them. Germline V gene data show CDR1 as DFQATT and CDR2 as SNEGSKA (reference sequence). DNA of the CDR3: TGCAGTGCTAGAGTCTTTGACCGAGCTTTCTTT. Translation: CSARVFDRAFF.

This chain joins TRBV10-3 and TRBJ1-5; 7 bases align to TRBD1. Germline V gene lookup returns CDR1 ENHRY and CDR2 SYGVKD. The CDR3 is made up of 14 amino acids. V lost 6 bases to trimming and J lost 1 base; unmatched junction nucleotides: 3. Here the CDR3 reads CAISPTGSNQPQHF. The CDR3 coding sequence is TGTGCCATCAGCCCGACAGGGAGCAATCAGCCCCAGCATTTT.

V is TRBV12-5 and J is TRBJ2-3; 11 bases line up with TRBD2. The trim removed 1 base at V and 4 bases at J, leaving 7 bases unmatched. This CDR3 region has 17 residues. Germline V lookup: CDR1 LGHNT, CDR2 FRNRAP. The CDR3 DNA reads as TGTGCTAGTGGTTTGGCCCTTAGCGGGGGGGCCGCAGATACGCAGTATTTT. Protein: CASGLALSGGAADTQYF.

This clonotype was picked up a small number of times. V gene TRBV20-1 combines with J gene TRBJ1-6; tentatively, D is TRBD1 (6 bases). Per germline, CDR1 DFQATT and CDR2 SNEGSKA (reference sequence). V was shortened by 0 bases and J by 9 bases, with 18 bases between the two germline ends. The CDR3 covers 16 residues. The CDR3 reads CSAREFNGGRPSPLHF. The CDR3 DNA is TGCAGTGCTAGAGAGTTTAATGGGGGCAGGCCTTCACCCCTCCACTTT.

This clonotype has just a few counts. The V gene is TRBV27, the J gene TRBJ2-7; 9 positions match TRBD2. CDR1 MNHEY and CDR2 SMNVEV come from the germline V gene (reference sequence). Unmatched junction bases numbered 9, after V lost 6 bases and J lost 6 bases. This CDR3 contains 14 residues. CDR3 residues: CASREYSGSGEQYF. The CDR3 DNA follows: TGTGCCAGCAGGGAATATAGCGGGAGTGGCGAGCAGTACTTC.

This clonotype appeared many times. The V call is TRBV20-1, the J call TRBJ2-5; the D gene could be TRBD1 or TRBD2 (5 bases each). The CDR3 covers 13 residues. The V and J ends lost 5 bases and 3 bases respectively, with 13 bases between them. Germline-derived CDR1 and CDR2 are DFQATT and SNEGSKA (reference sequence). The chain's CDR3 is CSAARDAEETQYF. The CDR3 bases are TGCAGTGCTGCCCGGGACGCCGAAGAGACCCAGTACTTC.

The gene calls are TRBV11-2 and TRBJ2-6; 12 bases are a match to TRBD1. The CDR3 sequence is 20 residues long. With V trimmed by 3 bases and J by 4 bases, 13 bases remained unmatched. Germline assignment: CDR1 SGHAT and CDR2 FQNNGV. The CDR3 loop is CASSFYPRDRGRGGANVLTF. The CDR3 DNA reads TGTGCCAGCAGCTTCTACCCCCGGGACAGGGGGCGAGGGGGGGCCAACGTCCTGACTTTC.

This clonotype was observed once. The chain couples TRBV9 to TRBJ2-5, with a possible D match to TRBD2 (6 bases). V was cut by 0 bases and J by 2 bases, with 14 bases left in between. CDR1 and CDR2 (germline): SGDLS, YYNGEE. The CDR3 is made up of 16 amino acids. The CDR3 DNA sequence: TGTGCCAGCAGCGTAGGAAAGGAGGGTTGGCAAGAGACCCAGTACTTC. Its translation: CASSVGKEGWQETQYF. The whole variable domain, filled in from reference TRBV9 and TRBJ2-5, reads DSGVTQTPKHLITATGQRVTLRCSPRSGDLSVYWYQQSLDQGLQFLIQYYNGEERAKGNILERFSAQQFPDLHSELNLSSLELGDSALYFCASSVGKEGWQETQYFGPGTRLLVL.

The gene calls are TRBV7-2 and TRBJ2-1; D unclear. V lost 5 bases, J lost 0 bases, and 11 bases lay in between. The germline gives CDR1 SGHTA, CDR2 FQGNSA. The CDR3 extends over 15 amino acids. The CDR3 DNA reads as TGTGCCAGCAGCGCCTCGACGAGCTCCTACAATGAGCAGTTCTTC. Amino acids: CASSASTSSYNEQFF.

CDR3 DNA sequence: TGTGCCAGCAGCTTGTCTGGACAGGGTGATCAGCCCCAGCATTTT. Protein: CASSLSGQGDQPQHF. V usage is TRBV7-6 and J usage is TRBJ1-5; TRBD1 aligns across 8 bases. Germline V gene data show CDR1 as SGHVS and CDR2 as FNYEAQ. V gave up 3 bases and J gave up 5 bases; unmatched junction bases: 6. This CDR3 region has 15 residues.

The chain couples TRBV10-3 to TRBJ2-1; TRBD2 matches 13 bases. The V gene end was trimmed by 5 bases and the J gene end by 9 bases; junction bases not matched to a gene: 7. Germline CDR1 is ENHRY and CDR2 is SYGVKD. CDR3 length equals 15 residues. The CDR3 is CAISPSGLAGSEQFF. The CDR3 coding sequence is TGTGCCATCAGTCCCTCGGGACTAGCGGGGAGTGAGCAGTTCTTC.

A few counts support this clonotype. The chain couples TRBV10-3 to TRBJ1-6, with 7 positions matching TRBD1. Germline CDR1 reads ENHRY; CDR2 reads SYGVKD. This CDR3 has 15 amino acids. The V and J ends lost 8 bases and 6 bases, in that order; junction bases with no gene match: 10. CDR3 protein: CAIQDRDRTNSPLHF. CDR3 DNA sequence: TGTGCCATCCAAGACCGGGACAGAACTAATTCACCCCTCCACTTT.

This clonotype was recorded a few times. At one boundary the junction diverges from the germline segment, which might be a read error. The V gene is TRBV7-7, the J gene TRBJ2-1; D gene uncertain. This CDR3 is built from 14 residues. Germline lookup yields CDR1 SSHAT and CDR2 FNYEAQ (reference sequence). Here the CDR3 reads CASSLDRSHNEQFF. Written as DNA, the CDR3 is TGTGCCAGCAGCTTGGACCGCTCCCACAATGAGCAGTTCTTC.

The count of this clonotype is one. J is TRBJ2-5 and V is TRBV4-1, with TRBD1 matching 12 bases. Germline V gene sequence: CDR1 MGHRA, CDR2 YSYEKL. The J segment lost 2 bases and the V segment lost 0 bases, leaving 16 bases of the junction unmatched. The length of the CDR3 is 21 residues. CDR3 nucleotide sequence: TGCGCCAGCAGCCAAGATGGGCTGGGACAGGGGGCGAAGGGTGAGCAAGAGACCCAGTACTTC. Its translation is CASSQDGLGQGAKGEQETQYF.

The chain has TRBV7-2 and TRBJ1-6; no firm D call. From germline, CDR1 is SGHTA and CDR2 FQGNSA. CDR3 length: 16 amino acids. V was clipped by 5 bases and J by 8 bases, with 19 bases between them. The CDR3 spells CASSISAFIGDSPLHF. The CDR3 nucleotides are TGTGCCAGCAGCATATCAGCCTTTATAGGTGATTCACCCCTCCACTTT.

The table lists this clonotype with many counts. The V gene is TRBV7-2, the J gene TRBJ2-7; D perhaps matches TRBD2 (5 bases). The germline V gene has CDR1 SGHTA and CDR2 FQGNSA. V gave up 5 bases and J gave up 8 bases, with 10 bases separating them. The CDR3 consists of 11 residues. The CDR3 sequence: CASSRPGKQYF. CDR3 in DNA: TGTGCCAGCAGCCGGCCGGGGAAGCAGTACTTC. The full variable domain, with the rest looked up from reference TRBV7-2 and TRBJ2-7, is GAGVSQSPSNKVTEKGKDVELRCDPISGHTALYWYRQSLGQGLEFLIYFQGNSAPDKSGLPSDRFSAERTGGSVSTLTIQRTQQEDSAVYLCASSRPGKQYFGPGTRLTVT.

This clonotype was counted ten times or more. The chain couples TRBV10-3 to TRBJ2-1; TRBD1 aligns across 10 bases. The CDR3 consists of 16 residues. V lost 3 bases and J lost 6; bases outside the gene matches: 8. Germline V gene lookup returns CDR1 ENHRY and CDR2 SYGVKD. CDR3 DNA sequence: TGTGCCATCAGTGAAGCCGGGACAGGGGTCATCAATGAGCAGTTCTTC. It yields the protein CAISEAGTGVINEQFF.

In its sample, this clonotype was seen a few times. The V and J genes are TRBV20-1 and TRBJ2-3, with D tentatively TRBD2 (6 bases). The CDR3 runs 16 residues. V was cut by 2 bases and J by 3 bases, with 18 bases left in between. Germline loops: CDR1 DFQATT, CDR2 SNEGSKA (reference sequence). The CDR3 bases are TGCAGTGCTAGATCTCTAGCGCACCGGGCAACAGATACGCAGTATTTT. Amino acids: CSARSLAHRATDTQYF.

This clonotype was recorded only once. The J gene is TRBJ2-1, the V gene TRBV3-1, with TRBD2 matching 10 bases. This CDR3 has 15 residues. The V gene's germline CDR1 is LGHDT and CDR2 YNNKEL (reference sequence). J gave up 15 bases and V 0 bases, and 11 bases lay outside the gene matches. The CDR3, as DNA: TGTGCCAGCAGCCAAGAACTAGCGGGAAAGACCTATCCGTTCTTC. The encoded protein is CASSQELAGKTYPFF.

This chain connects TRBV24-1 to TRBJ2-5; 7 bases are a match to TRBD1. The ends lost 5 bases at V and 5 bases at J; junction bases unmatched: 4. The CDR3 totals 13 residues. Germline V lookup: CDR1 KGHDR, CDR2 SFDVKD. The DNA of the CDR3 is TGTGCCACCAGTGCAGGGGGAGCGGAGACCCAGTACTTC. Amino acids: CATSAGGAETQYF.